This T cell receptor (beta chain) appears in the sequencing data of a study of cytomegalovirus exposure and HLA in healthy donors. Findings of the study overall: In vitro data verified a few CMV-associated chains as specific for CMV antigens.

With regard to this clone: What it binds is not known.

The table came from immunoSEQ multiplex PCR; TCRdb's copy has only in-frame clones and leaves some out. Of 220,000 or so clones listed, 75% to 90% were seen once; the top ten hold around 5.5%. V shed 6 bases, J shed 2 bases, and the junction held 4 bases outside the gene matches. Germline CDR1 MNHEY, CDR2 SMNVEV (reference sequence). The CDR3 length is 13 residues. The sample consisted of PBMCs. This clonotype originated in a woman under 30 in good health and CMV-seronegative. This sequence joins TRBV27 and TRBJ2-7; 7 bases match TRBD1. The CDR3 bases are TGTGCCAGCAGCCCTGGGACAGCCTACGAGCAGTACTTC. As protein: CASSPGTAYEQYF.